The 3 T cell receptor beta chains given below trace back to one sample, sequenced in a study of early T cells in non-severe SARS-CoV-2 infection. A single record per CDR3 protein comes from TCRdb applying MiXCR to the 5' RACE reads. This table holds 50,000 to 85,000 distinct CDR3 sequences, 9.1% found once. Material: whole blood. Every receptor here comes from an adult who was a healthcare worker with PCR-confirmed SARS-CoV-2 infection or an uninfected control (not recorded which).

The genes are TRBV7-8 and TRBJ1-5; 11 bases map to TRBD1. This CDR3 is 19 amino acids long. Germline CDR1 SGHVS, CDR2 FQNEAQ. V lost 2 bases to trimming and J lost 7 bases; unmatched junction nucleotides: 16. The CDR3 sequence is CASSLRRTGGAAGYQPQHF. The DNA for the CDR3 is TGTGCCAGCAGCTTACGACGGACAGGGGGCGCCGCAGGATACCAGCCCCAGCATTTT.

This clonotype was seen many times. The V and J genes are TRBV20-1 and TRBJ1-2, with 7 bases fitting TRBD1. This CDR3 comprises 12 residues. The germline CDR1 and CDR2 sequences are DFQATT and SNEGSKA (reference sequence). Germline trimming cut 5 bases from V and 5 bases from J; bases unmatched to any gene: 5. The CDR3 bases are TGCAGTGCTCTTGGACAGGATTATGGCTACACCTTC. This translates into CSALGQDYGYTF.

The chain combines TRBV20-1 with TRBJ2-5; 9 bases are a match to TRBD2. J was trimmed by 6 bases and V by 3 bases; bases with no gene match: 17. This CDR3 spans 17 amino acids. CDR1 and CDR2 (germline): DFQATT, SNEGSKA (reference sequence). The CDR3 nucleotides are TGCAGTGCTAGCGGCTCCCTAGATAGCGGGAGAAAGAAGACCCAGTACTTC. Translation gives CSASGSLDSGRKKTQYF.